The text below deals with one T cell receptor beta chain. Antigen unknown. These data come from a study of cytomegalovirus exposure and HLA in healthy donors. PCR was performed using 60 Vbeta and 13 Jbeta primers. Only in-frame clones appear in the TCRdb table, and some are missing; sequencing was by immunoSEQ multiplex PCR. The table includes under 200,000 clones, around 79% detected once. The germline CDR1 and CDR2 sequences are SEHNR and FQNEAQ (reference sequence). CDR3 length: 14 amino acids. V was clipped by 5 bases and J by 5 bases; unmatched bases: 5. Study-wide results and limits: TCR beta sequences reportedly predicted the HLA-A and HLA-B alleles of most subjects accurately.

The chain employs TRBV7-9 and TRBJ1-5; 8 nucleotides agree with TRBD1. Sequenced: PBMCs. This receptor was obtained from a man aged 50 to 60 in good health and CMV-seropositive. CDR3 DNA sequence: TGTGCCAGCAGCCACGACAGGGGTGATCAGCCCCAGCATTTT. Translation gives CASSHDRGDQPQHF.